The rows below give T cell receptor beta chains drawn from one sample of a study of CD4+ T cells in melanoma. The data were produced by immunoSEQ multiplex PCR, yet TCRdb's version contains in-frame clones alone and is incomplete. The sample has some 21,000 clones; roughly four fifths are singletons. What was sequenced was cells from a culture (not recorded whether cultured in vitro). These receptors were collected from a human donor with melanoma. The CDR3 runs from the conserved cysteine through the conserved F or W. Fields, in order: CDR3 protein, CDR3 DNA, clone size, V gene, J gene, D gene. The D gene is left open where the match is weak. Not every row has a clone size; where given, it reads once, few, many or a size class.

CASSLGPRNIQYF	TGTGCCAGCAGCCTCGGCCCCAGGAACATTCAGTACTTC	NA	TRBV7-6	TRBJ2-4	NA
CSVSGQHQNTEAFF	TGCAGCGTTTCGGGACAGCATCAGAACACTGAAGCTTTCTTT	NA	TRBV29-1	TRBJ1-1	TRBD1
CASSYQVNYGYTF	TGTGCCAGCAGCTATCAGGTTAACTATGGCTACACCTTC	NA	TRBV11-2	TRBJ1-2	NA
CASSEAGHKNTEAFF	TGTGCCAGCAGTGAAGCCGGACACAAGAACACTGAAGCTTTCTTT	NA	TRBV6-1	TRBJ1-1	NA
CASATQGPSTEAFF	TGTGCCAGCGCTACCCAGGGCCCCAGCACTGAAGCTTTCTTT	NA	TRBV28	TRBJ1-1	NA
CASSPKTGMVARELFF	TGTGCCAGCAGCCCGAAAACAGGGATGGTCGCGCGGGAGCTGTTTTTT	once	TRBV7-3	TRBJ2-2	NA
CASSLRFSVTEAFF	TGCGCCAGCAGCTTGAGGTTCTCGGTCACTGAAGCTTTCTTT	NA	TRBV5-1	TRBJ1-1	NA
CASSLGVWSSEAFF	TGTGCCAGCAGCTTAGGAGTTTGGTCTTCTGAAGCTTTCTTT	once	TRBV7-2	TRBJ1-1	NA
CASSLRVRGTDHNEQFF	TGTGCCAGCTCACTTAGAGTCCGCGGGACAGACCACAATGAGCAGTTCTTC	once	TRBV18	TRBJ2-1	NA
CASSRTYNQPQHF	TGTGCCAGCAGCCGGACGTACAATCAGCCCCAGCATTTT	NA	TRBV6-5	TRBJ1-5	NA
CASSGVRDSTDTQYF	TGTGCCAGCAGCGGAGTACGGGATAGCACAGATACGCAGTATTTT	NA	TRBV5-5	TRBJ2-3	NA
CASSLVWDGGNNEQFF	TGTGCCAGCAGCTTAGTATGGGATGGGGGCAACAATGAGCAGTTCTTC	NA	TRBV11-3	TRBJ2-1	NA
CASSLGLAVGTDTQYF	TGTGCCAGCAGCCTGGGACTAGCGGTCGGCACAGATACGCAGTATTTT	NA	TRBV11-2	TRBJ2-3	TRBD2
CASSLGTRGDYEQYF	TGCGCCAGCAGCTTGGGAACTCGAGGGGATTACGAGCAGTACTTC	NA	TRBV5-1	TRBJ2-7	NA
CAWFGGSYGYTF	TGTGCCTGGTTTGGGGGCTCATATGGCTACACCTTC	NA	TRBV30	TRBJ1-2	NA
CASSPAGFSGNTIYF	TGTGCCAGCAGCCCGGCAGGGTTCTCTGGAAACACCATATATTTT	NA	TRBV5-8	TRBJ1-3	NA
CASSIDSGGYQPQHF	TGTGCCAGTAGTATAGATAGCGGGGGCTATCAGCCCCAGCATTTT	NA	TRBV19	TRBJ1-5	NA
CASSIPQVRGGNEQFF	TGTGCCAGTAGTATACCCCAGGTACGGGGTGGCAATGAGCAGTTCTTC	once	TRBV19	TRBJ2-1	NA
CASSYHGRNQPQHF	TGTGCCAGCAGTTACCACGGAAGGAATCAGCCCCAGCATTTT	NA	TRBV6-6	TRBJ1-5	NA
CASSSPAGGSEQFF	TGTGCCAGCAGCTCCCCGGCGGGGGGGAGTGAGCAGTTCTTC	few	TRBV11-2	TRBJ2-1	TRBD2
CASSVGQGERGQGELFF	TGTGCCAGCAGCGTAGGACAGGGCGAGCGAGGACAGGGGGAGCTGTTTTTT	once	TRBV9	TRBJ2-2	TRBD1
CASSLGSGRHSYNSPLHF	TGTGCCAGCAGCTTAGGCTCGGGCCGCCACTCCTATAATTCACCCCTCCACTTT	NA	TRBV13	TRBJ1-6	NA
CASSLSGTGGDTQYF	TGTGCCAGCAGCTTGAGTGGGACAGGGGGTGATACGCAGTATTTT	NA	TRBV5-4	TRBJ2-3	TRBD1
CAWSVLIWGGGTEAFF	TGTGCCTGGAGTGTATTGATCTGGGGAGGAGGCACTGAAGCTTTCTTT	NA	TRBV30	TRBJ1-1	NA
CSVQNDGYEQYF	TGCAGCGTTCAGAACGACGGTTACGAGCAGTACTTC	NA	TRBV29-1	TRBJ2-7	NA
CASSLTRNTEAFF	TGTGCCAGCAGCTTAACGAGGAACACTGAAGCTTTCTTT	NA	TRBV6-5	TRBJ1-1	NA
CSVVAPSGGPSGTDTQYF	TGCAGCGTTGTAGCCCCTAGCGGGGGACCATCCGGCACAGATACGCAGTATTTT	NA	TRBV29-1	TRBJ2-3	TRBD2
CASSLSQARMNTEAFF	TGTGCCAGCAGCTTATCTCAGGCGAGAATGAACACTGAGGCTTTCTTT	NA	TRBV7-8	TRBJ1-1	NA
CASSLRGGGGATDTQYF	TGTGCCAGCAGCTTACGAGGTGGCGGGGGGGCAACAGATACGCAGTATTTT	few	TRBV7-2	TRBJ2-3	TRBD2
CASSPSGLTDTQYF	TGTGCCAGCTCACCGTCGGGGTTGACAGATACGCAGTATTTT	NA	TRBV18	TRBJ2-3	NA
CASSLGDINYGYTF	TGCGCCAGCAGCTTGGGGGATATAAACTATGGCTACACCTTC	NA	TRBV5-1	TRBJ1-2	NA
CASGLITGTGKTPLHF	TGTGCTAGTGGTTTGATAACCGGGACAGGGAAAACACCCCTCCACTTT	few	TRBV12-5	TRBJ1-6	TRBD1
CASSPYQGYDGEQFF	TGTGCCAGCTCACCGTACCAGGGTTACGACGGTGAGCAGTTCTTC	NA	TRBV18	TRBJ2-1	NA
CASSQATGSQPYEQYF	TGTGCCAGCAGCCAAGCCACCGGGAGTCAGCCCTACGAGCAGTACTTC	NA	TRBV4-2	TRBJ2-7	NA
CASSLNRGYEKLFF	TGTGCCAGCAGCCTCAACAGGGGATATGAAAAACTGTTTTTT	NA	TRBV11-2	TRBJ1-4	TRBD1
CASSRSVYNEQFF	TGCGCCAGCAGTCGGTCAGTGTACAATGAGCAGTTCTTC	NA	TRBV10-1	TRBJ2-1	NA
CASGRQGNYGYTF	TGTGCCAGCGGGAGACAGGGAAACTATGGCTACACCTTC	NA	TRBV6-1	TRBJ1-2	TRBD1
CASSQVGGPGSPLHF	TGCGCCAGCAGCCAAGTGGGGGGCCCCGGATCACCCCTCCACTTT	NA	TRBV4-1	TRBJ1-6	NA
CASSSRPSGGELFF	TGCGCCAGCAGCTCTAGGCCCTCCGGAGGGGAGCTGTTTTTT	NA	TRBV5-1	TRBJ2-2	NA
CASSATQGSGNTIYF	TGCGCCAGCAGTGCGACTCAAGGCTCTGGAAACACCATATATTTT	NA	TRBV10-1	TRBJ1-3	NA
CASSSDRAGEQFF	TGTGCCAGCAGCTCGGACAGGGCGGGTGAGCAGTTCTTC	NA	TRBV5-4	TRBJ2-1	TRBD1
CASSYSGGGTDTQYF	TGCGCCAGCAGCTATAGCGGGGGGGGCACAGATACGCAGTATTTT	NA	TRBV5-1	TRBJ2-3	TRBD2
CASSFGLAGGTEQFF	TGTGCCAGCAGCTTCGGACTAGCGGGGGGGACTGAGCAGTTCTTC	NA	TRBV11-2	TRBJ2-1	TRBD2
CASSFLQGSSPLHF	TGTGCCAGCAGTTTCCTACAGGGGAGTTCACCCCTCCACTTT	NA	TRBV27	TRBJ1-6	TRBD1
CSASDPTYEQYF	TGCAGCGCCTCCGACCCGACCTACGAGCAGTACTTC	NA	TRBV29-1	TRBJ2-7	NA
CASSLRNSGNEQFF	TGCGCCAGCAGCTTGAGGAACTCTGGCAATGAGCAGTTCTTC	NA	TRBV5-1	TRBJ2-1	NA
CASKQAVANTEAFF	TGTGCCAGCAAACAGGCAGTCGCGAACACTGAAGCTTTCTTT	NA	TRBV6-5	TRBJ1-1	NA
CAWSVGARYTF	TGTGCCTGGAGTGTAGGGGCCCGATACACCTTC	NA	TRBV30	TRBJ1-2	NA
CASTDRENTIYF	TGTGCCAGCACCGACAGGGAAAACACCATATATTTT	NA	TRBV6-1	TRBJ1-3	TRBD1
CASSWDRNTEAFF	TGTGCCAGCAGCTGGGACAGAAATACTGAAGCTTTCTTT	NA	TRBV6-5	TRBJ1-1	TRBD1
CASSQGTSAYQETQYF	TGTGCCAGCAGCCAAGGGACTAGCGCGTACCAAGAGACCCAGTACTTC	few	TRBV5-4	TRBJ2-5	TRBD2
CASSLGASTDTQYF	TGTGCCAGCAGCTTAGGGGCTAGCACAGATACGCAGTATTTT	NA	TRBV7-3	TRBJ2-3	NA
CASSLIGTASNYGYTF	TGTGCCAGCAGCCTAATAGGGACGGCATCTAACTATGGCTACACCTTC	NA	TRBV5-8	TRBJ1-2	NA
CASSSNWNTEAFF	TGTGCCAGCAGTTCTAATTGGAACACTGAAGCTTTCTTT	medium-sized	TRBV6-4	TRBJ1-1	NA
CASSLLPSGGLSTDTQYF	TGTGCCAGCAGCTTACTCCCTAGCGGGGGCCTTAGCACAGATACGCAGTATTTT	NA	TRBV7-2	TRBJ2-3	TRBD2